This TCR beta chain appears in the sequencing data of a study of blood T cell repertoires in COVID-19. For the study at large: The origin of the acute and convalescent COVID-19 samples was the United States, Italy and Spain.

Here immunoSEQ multiplex PCR was the method, and the copy in TCRdb shows in-frame clones only, minus some. The sample includes around 400,000 clones, roughly 90% of them seen just once. CDR1 and CDR2 (germline): KGHSH, LQKENI. The CDR3 totals 15 residues. V was trimmed by 2 bases and J by 1 base, leaving 11 bases between them. The sample taken for sequencing was PBMCs or T cells enriched from blood (not recorded which). This chain links TRBV18 with TRBJ1-1; maybe TRBD1 (6 bases). This TCR came from a woman between 40 and 50 years old who had been exposed to COVID-19. The CDR3 region has the DNA TGTGCCAGCTCACCAATAAAAGGGGGGAACACTGAAGCTTTCTTT. Translation: CASSPIKGGNTEAFF.